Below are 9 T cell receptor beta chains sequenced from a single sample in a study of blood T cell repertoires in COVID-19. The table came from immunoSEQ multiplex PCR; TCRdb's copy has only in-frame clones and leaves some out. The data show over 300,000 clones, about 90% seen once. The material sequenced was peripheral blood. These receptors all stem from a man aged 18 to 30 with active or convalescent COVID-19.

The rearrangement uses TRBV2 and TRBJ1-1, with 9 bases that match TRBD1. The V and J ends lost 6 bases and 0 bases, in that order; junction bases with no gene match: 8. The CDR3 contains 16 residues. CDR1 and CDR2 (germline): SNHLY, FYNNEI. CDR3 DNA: TGTGCCAGCAGGGGAGGACAGGGGCGGATGAACACTGAAGCTTTCTTT. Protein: CASRGGQGRMNTEAFF.

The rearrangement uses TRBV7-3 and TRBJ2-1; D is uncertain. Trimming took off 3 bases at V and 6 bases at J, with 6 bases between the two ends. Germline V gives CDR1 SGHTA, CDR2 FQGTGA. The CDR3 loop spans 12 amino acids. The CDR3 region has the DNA TGTGCCAGCAGCTTCCGTTCCAATGAGCAGTTCTTC. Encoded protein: CASSFRSNEQFF.

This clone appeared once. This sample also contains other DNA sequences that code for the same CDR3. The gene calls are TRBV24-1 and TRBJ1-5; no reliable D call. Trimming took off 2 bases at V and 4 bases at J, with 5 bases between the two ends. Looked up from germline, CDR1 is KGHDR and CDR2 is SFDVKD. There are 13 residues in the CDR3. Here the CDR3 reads CATSDSGNQPQHF. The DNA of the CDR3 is TGTGCCACCAGTGATTCGGGTAATCAGCCCCAGCATTTT.

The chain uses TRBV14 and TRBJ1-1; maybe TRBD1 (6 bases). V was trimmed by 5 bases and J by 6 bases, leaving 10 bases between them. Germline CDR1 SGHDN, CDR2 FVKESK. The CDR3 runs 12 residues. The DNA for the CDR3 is TGTGCCAGCAGCGACTCAGGGGCTGAAGCTTTCTTT. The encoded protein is CASSDSGAEAFF.

The CDR3 region is CASSLDGRGRTDTQYF. The DNA for the CDR3 is TGTGCCAGCAGCTTAGATGGTCGCGGCCGCACAGATACGCAGTATTTT. The chain couples TRBV11-2 to TRBJ2-3; no reliable D call. CDR3 length: 16 amino acids. The ends were cut back, 0 bases at V and 1 base at J, with 11 bases in the middle. Germline CDR1 is SGHAT and CDR2 is FQNNGV. Looking up the rest from reference TRBV11-2 and TRBJ2-3 gives the full variable domain: EAGVAQSPRYKIIEKRQSVAFWCNPISGHATLYWYQQILGQGPKLLIQFQNNGVVDDSQLPKDRFSAERLKGVDSTLKIQPAKLEDSAVYLCASSLDGRGRTDTQYFGPGTRLTVL.

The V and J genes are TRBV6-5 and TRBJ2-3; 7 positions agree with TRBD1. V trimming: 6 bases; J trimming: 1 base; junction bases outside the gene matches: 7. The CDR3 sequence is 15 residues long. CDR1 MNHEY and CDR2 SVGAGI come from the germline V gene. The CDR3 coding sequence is TGTGCCAGCAGAACAGGGGCAGGAGGCACAGATACGCAGTATTTT. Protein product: CASRTGAGGTDTQYF.

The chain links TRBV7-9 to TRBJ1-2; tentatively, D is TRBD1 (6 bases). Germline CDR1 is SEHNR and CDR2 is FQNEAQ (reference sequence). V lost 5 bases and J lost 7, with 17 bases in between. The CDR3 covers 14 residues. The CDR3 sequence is CASSPARQEAGYTF. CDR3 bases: TGTGCCAGCAGCCCGGCCCGACAGGAGGCTGGCTACACCTTC.

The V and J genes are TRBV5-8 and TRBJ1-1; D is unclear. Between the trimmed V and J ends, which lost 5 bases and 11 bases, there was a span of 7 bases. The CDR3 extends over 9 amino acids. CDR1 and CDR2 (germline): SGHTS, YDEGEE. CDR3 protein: CASSFLAFF. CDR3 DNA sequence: TGTGCCAGCAGTTTTCTGGCTTTCTTT.

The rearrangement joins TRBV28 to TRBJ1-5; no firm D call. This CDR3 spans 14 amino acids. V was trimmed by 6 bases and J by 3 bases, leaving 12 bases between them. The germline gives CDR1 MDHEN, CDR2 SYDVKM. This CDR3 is CASSPTVPNQPQHF. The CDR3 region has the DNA TGTGCCAGCAGCCCCACAGTGCCCAATCAGCCCCAGCATTTT.